Described below is a single T cell receptor beta chain sequence and its context. The antigen is unknown. The CDR3 spans 15 residues. Trimming pared 4 bases from V and 1 base from J, leaving 13 bases between. Germline V gives CDR1 LGHNA, CDR2 YNFKEQ. Produced via immunoSEQ multiplex PCR; TCRdb's table is partial and in-frame only. Here the sample spans over 80,000 clones, 91% being singletons. This entry is derived from a study of graft-versus-host responses after intestinal transplantation. Study as a whole: Recipients uniformly received anti-thymocyte globulin induction, followed by tacrolimus and steroids for about three years.

Notes on the study in general: The study found high graft-versus-host to host-versus-graft clonal ratios in allografts of patients with graft-donor T cell macrochimerism. Analysis identified GvH clones in recipient marrow, with some appearing first in ileum or blood.

This receptor was obtained from a human donor who was the organ donor for an intestinal transplant. The chain recombines TRBV4-2 with TRBJ1-1, with a possible D match to TRBD1 (6 bases). Sequenced material: unstimulated CD4+ T cells sorted from spleen or lymph node cells, taken before transplant. The CDR3 protein is CASSLLTGRNTEAFF. CDR3 sequence (DNA): TGTGCCAGCAGCCTTCTGACAGGCAGGAACACTGAAGCTTTCTTT.